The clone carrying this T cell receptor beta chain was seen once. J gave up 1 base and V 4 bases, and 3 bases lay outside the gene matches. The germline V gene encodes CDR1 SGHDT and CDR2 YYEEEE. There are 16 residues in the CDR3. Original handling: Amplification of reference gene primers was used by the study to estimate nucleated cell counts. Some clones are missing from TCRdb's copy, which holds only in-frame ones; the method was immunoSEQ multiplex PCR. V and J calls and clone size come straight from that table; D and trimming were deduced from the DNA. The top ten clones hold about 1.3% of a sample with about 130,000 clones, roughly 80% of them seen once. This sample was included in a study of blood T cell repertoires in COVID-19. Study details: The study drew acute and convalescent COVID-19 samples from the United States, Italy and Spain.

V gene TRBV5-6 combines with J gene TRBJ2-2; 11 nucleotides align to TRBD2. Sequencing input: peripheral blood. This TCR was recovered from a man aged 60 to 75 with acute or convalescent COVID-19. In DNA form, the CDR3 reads TGTGCCAGCAGCCCTGGACTAGCGGGGAACACCGGGGAGCTGTTTTTT. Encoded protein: CASSPGLAGNTGELFF.